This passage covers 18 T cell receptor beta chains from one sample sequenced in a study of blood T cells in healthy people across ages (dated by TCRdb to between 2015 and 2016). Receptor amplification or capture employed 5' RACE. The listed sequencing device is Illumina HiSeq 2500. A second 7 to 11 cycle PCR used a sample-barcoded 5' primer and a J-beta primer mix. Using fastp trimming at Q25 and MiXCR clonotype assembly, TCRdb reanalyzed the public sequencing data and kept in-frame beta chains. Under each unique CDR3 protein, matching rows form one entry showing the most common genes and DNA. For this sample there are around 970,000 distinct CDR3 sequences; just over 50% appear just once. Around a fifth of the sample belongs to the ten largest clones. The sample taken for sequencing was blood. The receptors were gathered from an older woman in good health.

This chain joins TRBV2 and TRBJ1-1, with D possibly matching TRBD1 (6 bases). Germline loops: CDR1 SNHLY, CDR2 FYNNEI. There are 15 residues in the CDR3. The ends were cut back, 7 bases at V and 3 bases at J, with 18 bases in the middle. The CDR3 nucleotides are TGTGCCAGCATGGAGGGGGGTGGGATCGACACTGAAGCTTTCTTT. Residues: CASMEGGGIDTEAFF.

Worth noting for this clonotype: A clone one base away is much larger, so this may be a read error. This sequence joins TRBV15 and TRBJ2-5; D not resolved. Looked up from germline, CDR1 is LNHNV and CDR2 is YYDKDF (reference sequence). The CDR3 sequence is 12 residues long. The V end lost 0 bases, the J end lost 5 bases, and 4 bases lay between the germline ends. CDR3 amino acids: CATSRDWETQYF. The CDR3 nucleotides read TGTGCCACCAGCAGAGATTGGGAGACCCAGTACTTC.

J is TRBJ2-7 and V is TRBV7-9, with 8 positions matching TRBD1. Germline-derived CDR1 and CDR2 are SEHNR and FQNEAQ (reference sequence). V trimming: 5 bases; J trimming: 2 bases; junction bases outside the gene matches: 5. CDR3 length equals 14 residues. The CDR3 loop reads CASSLTGAPYEQYF. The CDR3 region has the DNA TGTGCCAGCAGCCTGACAGGGGCTCCCTACGAGCAGTACTTC.

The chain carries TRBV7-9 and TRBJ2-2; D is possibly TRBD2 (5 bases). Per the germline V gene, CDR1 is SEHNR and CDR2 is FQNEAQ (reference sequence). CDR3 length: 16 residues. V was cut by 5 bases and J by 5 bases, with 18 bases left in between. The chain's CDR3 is CASSPTRGGGTGELFF. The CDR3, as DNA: TGTGCCAGCAGCCCAACTAGAGGCGGTGGGACCGGGGAGCTGTTTTTT.

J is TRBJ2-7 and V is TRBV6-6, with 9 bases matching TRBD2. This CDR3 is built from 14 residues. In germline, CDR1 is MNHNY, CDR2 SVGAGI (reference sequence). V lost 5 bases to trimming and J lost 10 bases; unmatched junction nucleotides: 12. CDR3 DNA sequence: TGTGCCAGCAGTCACGGGACTAGCTGGGAGGCCCAGTACTTC. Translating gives CASSHGTSWEAQYF.

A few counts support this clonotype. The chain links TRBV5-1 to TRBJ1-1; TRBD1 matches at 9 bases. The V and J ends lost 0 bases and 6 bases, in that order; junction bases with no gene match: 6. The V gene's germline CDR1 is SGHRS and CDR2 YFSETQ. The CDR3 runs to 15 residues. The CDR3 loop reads CASSLVGTGYSEAFF. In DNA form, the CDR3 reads TGCGCCAGCAGCTTGGTGGGGACAGGGTATTCTGAAGCTTTCTTT. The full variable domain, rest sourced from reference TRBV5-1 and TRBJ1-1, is KAGVTQTPRYLIKTRGQQVTLSCSPISGHRSVSWYQQTPGQGLQFLFEYFSETQRNKGNFPGRFSGRQFSNSRSEMNVSTLELGDSALYLCASSLVGTGYSEAFFGQGTRLTVV.

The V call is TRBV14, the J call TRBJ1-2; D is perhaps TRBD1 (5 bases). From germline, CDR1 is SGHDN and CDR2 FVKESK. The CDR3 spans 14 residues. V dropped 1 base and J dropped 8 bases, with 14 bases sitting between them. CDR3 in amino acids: CASSQGTTGQGYTF. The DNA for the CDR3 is TGTGCCAGCAGCCAAGGGACAACGGGGCAGGGCTACACCTTC.

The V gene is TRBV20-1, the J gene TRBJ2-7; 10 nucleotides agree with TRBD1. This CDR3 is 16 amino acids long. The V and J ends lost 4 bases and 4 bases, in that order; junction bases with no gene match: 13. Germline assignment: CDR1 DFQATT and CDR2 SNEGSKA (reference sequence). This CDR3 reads CSATGLNRDRGYEQYF. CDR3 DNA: TGCAGTGCTACGGGGCTGAACCGGGACAGGGGATACGAGCAGTACTTC.

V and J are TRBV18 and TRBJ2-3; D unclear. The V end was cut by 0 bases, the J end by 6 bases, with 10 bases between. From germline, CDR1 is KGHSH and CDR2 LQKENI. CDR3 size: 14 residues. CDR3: CASSPPGGFDTQYF. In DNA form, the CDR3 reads TGTGCCAGCTCACCACCGGGTGGGTTTGATACGCAGTATTTT.

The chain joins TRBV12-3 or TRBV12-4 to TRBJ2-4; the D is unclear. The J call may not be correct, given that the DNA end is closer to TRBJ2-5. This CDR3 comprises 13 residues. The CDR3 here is CASSWTVGETQYF. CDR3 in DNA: TGTGCCAGCAGTTGGACGGTGGGAGAGACCCAGTACTTC.

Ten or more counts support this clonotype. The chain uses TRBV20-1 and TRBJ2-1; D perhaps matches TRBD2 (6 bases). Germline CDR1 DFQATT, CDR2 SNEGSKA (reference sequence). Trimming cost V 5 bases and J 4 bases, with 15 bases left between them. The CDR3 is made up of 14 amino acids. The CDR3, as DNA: TGCAGTGCTGTCCGGGGGACGTCGTACAATGAGCAGTTCTTC. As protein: CSAVRGTSYNEQFF.

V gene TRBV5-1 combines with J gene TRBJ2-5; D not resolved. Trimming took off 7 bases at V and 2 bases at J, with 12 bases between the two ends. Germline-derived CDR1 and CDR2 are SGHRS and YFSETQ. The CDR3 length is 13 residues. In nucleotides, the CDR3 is TGCGCCAGCCACCCCGAACCTCAAGAGACCCAGTACTTC. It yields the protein CASHPEPQETQYF.

The CDR3 spells CASSPGTSGTRGDTQYF. DNA for the CDR3: TGTGCCAGCAGCCCTGGGACTAGCGGGACCAGGGGGGATACGCAGTATTTT. V and J are TRBV7-8 and TRBJ2-3, with 13 bases matching TRBD2. CDR1 is SGHVS, CDR2 FQNEAQ, per germline. The CDR3 has 17 amino acids. V lost 5 bases and J lost 6; bases outside the gene matches: 11. Combining the CDR3 with reference TRBV7-8 and TRBJ2-3 gives the whole variable domain GAGVSQSPRYKVAKRGQDVALRCDPISGHVSLFWYQQALGQGPEFLTYFQNEAQLDKSGLPSDRFFAERPEGSVSTLKIQRTQQEDSAVYLCASSPGTSGTRGDTQYFGPGTRLTVL.

DNA for the CDR3: TGTGCCAGCAGCTTAGATGTAGGGACTAGCGGGAGTCGGACCAAAAACATTCAGTACTTC. Encoded protein: CASSLDVGTSGSRTKNIQYF. V is TRBV11-2 and J is TRBJ2-4, with 14 bases fitting TRBD2. Germline V gives CDR1 SGHAT, CDR2 FQNNGV. V was clipped by 0 bases and J by 2 bases; unmatched bases: 9. The CDR3 has 20 amino acids. Looking up the rest from reference TRBV11-2 and TRBJ2-4 gives the full variable domain: EAGVAQSPRYKIIEKRQSVAFWCNPISGHATLYWYQQILGQGPKLLIQFQNNGVVDDSQLPKDRFSAERLKGVDSTLKIQPAKLEDSAVYLCASSLDVGTSGSRTKNIQYFGAGTRLSVL.

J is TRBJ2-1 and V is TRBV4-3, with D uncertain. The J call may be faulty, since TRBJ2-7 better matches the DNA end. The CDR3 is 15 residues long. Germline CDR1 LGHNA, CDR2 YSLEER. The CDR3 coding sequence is TGCGCCAGCAGCCAAGACCCCTTCCCTGACAATGAGCAGTACTTC. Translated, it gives CASSQDPFPDNEQYF.

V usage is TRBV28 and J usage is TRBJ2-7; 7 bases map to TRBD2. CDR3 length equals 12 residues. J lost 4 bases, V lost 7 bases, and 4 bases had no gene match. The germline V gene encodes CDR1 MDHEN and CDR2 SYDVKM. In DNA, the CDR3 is TGTGCCAGCACCGGGGAGGGATACGAGCAGTACTTC. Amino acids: CASTGEGYEQYF.

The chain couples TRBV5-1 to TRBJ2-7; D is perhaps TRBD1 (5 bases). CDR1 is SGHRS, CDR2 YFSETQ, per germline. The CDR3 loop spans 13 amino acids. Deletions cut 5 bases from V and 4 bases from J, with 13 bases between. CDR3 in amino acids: CASSEAGYYEQYF. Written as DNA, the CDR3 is TGCGCCAGCAGTGAGGCAGGGTATTACGAGCAGTACTTC.

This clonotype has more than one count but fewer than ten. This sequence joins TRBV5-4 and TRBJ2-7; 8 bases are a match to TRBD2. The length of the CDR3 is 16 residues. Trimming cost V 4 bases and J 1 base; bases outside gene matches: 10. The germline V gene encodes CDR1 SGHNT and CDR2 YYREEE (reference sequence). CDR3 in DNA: TGTGCCAGCAGCCCCGCCGGGACTAGGGTTTCCTACGAGCAGTACTTC. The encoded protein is CASSPAGTRVSYEQYF.